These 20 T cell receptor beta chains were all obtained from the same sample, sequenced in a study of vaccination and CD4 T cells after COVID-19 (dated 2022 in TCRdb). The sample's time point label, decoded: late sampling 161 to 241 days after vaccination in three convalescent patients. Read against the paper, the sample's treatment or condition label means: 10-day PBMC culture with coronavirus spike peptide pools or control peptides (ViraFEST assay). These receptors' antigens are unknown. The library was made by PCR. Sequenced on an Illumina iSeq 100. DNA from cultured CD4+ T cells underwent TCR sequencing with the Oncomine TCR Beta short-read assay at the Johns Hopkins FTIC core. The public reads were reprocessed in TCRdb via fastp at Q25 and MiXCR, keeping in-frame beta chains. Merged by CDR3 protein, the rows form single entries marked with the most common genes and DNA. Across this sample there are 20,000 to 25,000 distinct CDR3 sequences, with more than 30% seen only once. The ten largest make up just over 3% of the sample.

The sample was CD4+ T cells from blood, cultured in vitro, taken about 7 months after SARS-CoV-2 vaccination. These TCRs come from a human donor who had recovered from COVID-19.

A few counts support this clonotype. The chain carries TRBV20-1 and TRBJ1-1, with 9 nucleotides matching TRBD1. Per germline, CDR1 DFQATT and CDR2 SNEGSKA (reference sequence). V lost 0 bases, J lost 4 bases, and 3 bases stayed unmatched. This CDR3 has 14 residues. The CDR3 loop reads CSARDGQGTTEAFF. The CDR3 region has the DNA TGCAGTGCTAGAGATGGACAGGGGACCACTGAAGCTTTCTTT.

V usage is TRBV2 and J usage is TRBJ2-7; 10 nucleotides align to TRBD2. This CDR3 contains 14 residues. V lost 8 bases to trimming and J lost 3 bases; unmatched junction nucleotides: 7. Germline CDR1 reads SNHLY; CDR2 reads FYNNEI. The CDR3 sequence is CASCILAGDYEQYF. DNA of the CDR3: TGTGCCAGCTGTATTCTAGCGGGGGACTACGAGCAGTACTTC.

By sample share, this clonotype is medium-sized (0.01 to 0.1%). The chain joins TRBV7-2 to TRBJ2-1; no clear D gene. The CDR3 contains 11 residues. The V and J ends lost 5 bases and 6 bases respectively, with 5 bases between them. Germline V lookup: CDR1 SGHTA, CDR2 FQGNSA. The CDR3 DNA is TGTGCCAGCAGCAACACCAATGAGCAGTTCTTC. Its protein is CASSNTNEQFF. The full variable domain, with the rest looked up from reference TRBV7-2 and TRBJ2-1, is GAGVSQSPSNKVTEKGKDVELRCDPISGHTALYWYRQSLGQGLEFLIYFQGNSAPDKSGLPSDRFSAERTGGSVSTLTIQRTQQEDSAVYLCASSNTNEQFFGPGTRLTVL.

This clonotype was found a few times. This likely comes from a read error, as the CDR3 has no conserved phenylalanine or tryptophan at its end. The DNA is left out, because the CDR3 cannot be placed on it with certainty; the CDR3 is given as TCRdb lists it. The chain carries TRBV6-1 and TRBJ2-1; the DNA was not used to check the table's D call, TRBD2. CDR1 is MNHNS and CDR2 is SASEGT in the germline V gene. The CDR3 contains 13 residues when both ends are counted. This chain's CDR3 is CASSVSGRAYFLV.

CDR3 bases: TGTGCCAGCAGCCTAGGGGGGGGCTCTGGGGCCAACGTCCTGACTTTC. It yields the protein CASSLGGGSGANVLTF. This chain connects TRBV7-3 to TRBJ2-6; possible D gene TRBD2, 7 bases. Germline assignment: CDR1 SGHTA and CDR2 FQGTGA. Trimming left V 5 bases short and J 0 bases short, with 11 bases between. The CDR3 has 16 residues.

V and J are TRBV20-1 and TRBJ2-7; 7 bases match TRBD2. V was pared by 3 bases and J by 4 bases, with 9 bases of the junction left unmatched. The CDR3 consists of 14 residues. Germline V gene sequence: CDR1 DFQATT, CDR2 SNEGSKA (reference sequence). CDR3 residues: CSASGRTRRYEQYF. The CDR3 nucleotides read TGCAGTGCTAGTGGGAGGACTAGACGGTACGAGCAGTACTTC.

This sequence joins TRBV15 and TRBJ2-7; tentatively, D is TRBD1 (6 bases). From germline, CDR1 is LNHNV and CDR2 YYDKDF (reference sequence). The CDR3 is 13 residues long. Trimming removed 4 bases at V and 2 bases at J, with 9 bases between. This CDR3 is CATSTNRAYEQYF. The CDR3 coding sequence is TGTGCCACCAGCACAAACAGGGCCTACGAGCAGTACTTC.

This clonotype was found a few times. The CDR3 DNA is TGTGCCACCAGTCCAGGTCTCCCCACAGATACGCAGTATTTT. It codes for CATSPGLPTDTQYF. The gene calls are TRBV15 and TRBJ2-3; D remains ambiguous. Germline CDR1 reads LNHNV; CDR2 reads YYDKDF (reference sequence). V was shortened by 6 bases and J by 2 bases, with 12 bases between the two germline ends. The CDR3 extends over 14 amino acids.

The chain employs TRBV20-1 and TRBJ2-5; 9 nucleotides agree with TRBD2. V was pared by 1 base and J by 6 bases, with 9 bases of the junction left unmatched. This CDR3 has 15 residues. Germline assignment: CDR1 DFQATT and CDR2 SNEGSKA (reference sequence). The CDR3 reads CSARGAAGGPKTQYF. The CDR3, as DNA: TGCAGTGCTAGAGGTGCGGCGGGAGGGCCTAAGACCCAGTACTTC.

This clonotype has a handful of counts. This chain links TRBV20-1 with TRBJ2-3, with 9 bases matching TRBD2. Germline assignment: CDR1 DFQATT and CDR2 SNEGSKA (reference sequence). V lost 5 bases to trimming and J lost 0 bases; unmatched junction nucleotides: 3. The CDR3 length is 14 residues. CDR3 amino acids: CSALLAGSTDTQYF. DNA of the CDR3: TGCAGTGCTTTACTAGCGGGTAGCACAGATACGCAGTATTTT.

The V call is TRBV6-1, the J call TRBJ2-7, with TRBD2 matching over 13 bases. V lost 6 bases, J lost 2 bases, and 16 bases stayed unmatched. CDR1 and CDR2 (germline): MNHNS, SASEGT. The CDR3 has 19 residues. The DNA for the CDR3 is TGTGCCAGCAGCCCGAGGACTAGCGGGAGAGGGTTGGGTCCCTACGAGCAGTACTTC. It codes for CASSPRTSGRGLGPYEQYF.

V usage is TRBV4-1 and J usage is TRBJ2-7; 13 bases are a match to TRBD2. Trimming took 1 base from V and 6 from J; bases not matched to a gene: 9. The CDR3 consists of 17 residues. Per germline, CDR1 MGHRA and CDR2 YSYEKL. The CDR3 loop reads CASSQVLLAGGLGEQYF. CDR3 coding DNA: TGCGCCAGCAGCCAAGTGTTACTAGCGGGAGGGCTTGGCGAGCAGTACTTC.

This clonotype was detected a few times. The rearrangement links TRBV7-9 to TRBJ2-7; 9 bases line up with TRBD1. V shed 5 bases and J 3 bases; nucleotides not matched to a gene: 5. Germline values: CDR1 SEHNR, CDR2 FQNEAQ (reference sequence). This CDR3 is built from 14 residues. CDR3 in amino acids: CASSPRGQGYEQYF. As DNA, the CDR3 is TGTGCCAGCAGCCCGAGGGGACAGGGCTACGAGCAGTACTTC.

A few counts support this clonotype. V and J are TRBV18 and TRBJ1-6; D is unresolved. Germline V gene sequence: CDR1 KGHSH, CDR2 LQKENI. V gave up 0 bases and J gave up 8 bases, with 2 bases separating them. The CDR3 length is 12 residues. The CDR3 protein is CASSPPDSPLHF. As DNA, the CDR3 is TGTGCCAGCTCACCACCCGATTCACCCCTCCACTTT.

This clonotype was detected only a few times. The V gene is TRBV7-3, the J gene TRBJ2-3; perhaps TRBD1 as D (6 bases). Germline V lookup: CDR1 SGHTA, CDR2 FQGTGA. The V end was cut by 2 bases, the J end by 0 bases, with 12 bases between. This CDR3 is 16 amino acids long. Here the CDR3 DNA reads TGTGCCAGCAGCTTAGGGGGCGATACTAGCACAGATACGCAGTATTTT. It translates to CASSLGGDTSTDTQYF. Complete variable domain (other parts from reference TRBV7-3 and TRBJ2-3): GAGVSQTPSNKVTEKGKYVELRCDPISGHTALYWYRQSLGQGPEFLIYFQGTGAADDSGLPNDRFFAVRPEGSVSTLKIQRTERGDSAVYLCASSLGGDTSTDTQYFGPGTRLTVL.

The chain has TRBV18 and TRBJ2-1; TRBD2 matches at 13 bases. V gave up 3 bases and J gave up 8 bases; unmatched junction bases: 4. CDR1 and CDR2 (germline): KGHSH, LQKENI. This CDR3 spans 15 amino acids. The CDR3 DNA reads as TGTGCCAGCTCACCTGGACTAGCGGGGGCGGATGAGCAGTTCTTC. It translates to CASSPGLAGADEQFF.

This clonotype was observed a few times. CDR3 nucleotides: TGCAGTGCTCCGGGACAGACCCATCAGACCCAGTACTTC. This translates into CSAPGQTHQTQYF. The chain employs TRBV20-1 and TRBJ2-5, with 7 bases matching TRBD1. Germline V CDR1 and CDR2: DFQATT, SNEGSKA (reference sequence). This CDR3 is built from 13 residues. V trimming: 5 bases; J trimming: 6 bases; junction bases outside the gene matches: 9.

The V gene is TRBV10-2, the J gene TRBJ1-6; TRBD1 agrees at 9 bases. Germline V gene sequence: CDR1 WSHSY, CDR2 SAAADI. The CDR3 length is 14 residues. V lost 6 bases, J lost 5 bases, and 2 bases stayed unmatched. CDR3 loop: CASRGQGNNSPLHF. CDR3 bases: TGCGCCAGCAGGGGACAGGGAAATAATTCACCCCTCCACTTT.

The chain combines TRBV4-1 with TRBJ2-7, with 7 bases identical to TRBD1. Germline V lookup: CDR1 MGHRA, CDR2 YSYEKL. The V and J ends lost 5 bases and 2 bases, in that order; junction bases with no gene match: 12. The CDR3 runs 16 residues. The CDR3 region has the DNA TGCGCCAGCAGCAAGGAACCTACAGGGGCTCCCTACGAGCAGTACTTC. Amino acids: CASSKEPTGAPYEQYF.

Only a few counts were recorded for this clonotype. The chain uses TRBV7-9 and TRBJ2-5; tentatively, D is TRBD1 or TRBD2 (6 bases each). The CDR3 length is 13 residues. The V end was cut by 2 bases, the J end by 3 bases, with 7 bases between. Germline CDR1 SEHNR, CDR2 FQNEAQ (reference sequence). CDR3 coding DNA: TGTGCCAGCAGCTTAAGGGGGGAAGAGACCCAGTACTTC. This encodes CASSLRGEETQYF.